The following is a T cell receptor (beta chain) sequence with its context. Its specificity is not known. The sample belongs to a study of beta chain features in type 1 diabetes. Points from the study as a whole: The naive, central memory and Treg TCRB repertoires of patients appeared to be more similar to one another than those of healthy donors. The study found fewer insertions and more deletions at VDJ junctions in type 1 diabetes patients. Moderate yet significant TCRB CDR3 shortening was seen in Type 1 diabetes patients in all four CD4+ subsets. A potential influence of HLA type upon TCRB rearrangement remained unresolved herein.

Investigators reverse transcribed all isolated RNA, so they sequenced expressed TCRB transcripts. Using immunoSEQ multiplex PCR, the repertoire was profiled, and TCRdb retains in-frame clones only, with some absent. The sample lists roughly 160,000 clones; 8% to 9.5% were seen once. CDR1 and CDR2 (germline): SGHRS, YFSETQ. The ends were cut back, 5 bases at V and 2 bases at J, with 19 bases in the middle. This CDR3 comprises 16 residues. J is TRBJ2-5 and V is TRBV5-1, with D maybe TRBD1 (9 bases). This clonotype was sampled from a woman between 18 and 30 years old with type 1 diabetes. The sequencing sample was made of central memory CD4+ T cells from blood. The CDR3 DNA reads TGCGCCAGCAGTTTCCAGCGGGGGACAGGGCAAGAGACCCAGTACTTC. Its translation is CASSFQRGTGQETQYF.